These T cell receptor beta chains were read from a single sample in a study of CD8 T cells in ankylosing spondylitis. TCRdb called the 5' RACE reads again in MiXCR, with one record for every CDR3 protein. This table holds a few hundred thousand distinct CDR3 sequences, under 20% found once. The sequencing input was blood, either unsorted or a sorted T cell fraction (not recorded which). These receptors all come from a male donor with ankylosing spondylitis or in good health (not recorded which). The CDR3 runs from the conserved cysteine through the conserved F or W. Fields, in order: CDR3 protein, CDR3 DNA, clone size, V gene, D gene, J gene. A D gene is named only where the DNA matches it firmly. Not every row has a clone size; where given, it reads once, few, many or a size class.

CDR3aa: CASSYSLAGQVTGELFF; CDR3nt: TGTGCCAGCAGTTACTCGTTAGCGGGACAGGTCACCGGGGAGCTGTTTTTT; abundance: -; v_gene: TRBV6-5; d_gene: -; j_gene: TRBJ2-2
CDR3aa: CASRPWASGSDEQYF; CDR3nt: TGTGCCAGCAGGCCCTGGGCTAGCGGGAGTGACGAGCAGTACTTC; abundance: few; v_gene: TRBV6-1; d_gene: TRBD2; j_gene: TRBJ2-7
CDR3aa: CSVVLGPSTGELFF; CDR3nt: TGCAGCGTTGTCTTAGGGCCTAGTACCGGGGAGCTGTTTTTT; abundance: -; v_gene: TRBV29-1; d_gene: -; j_gene: TRBJ2-2
CDR3aa: CASSVGRIPEKLFF; CDR3nt: TGTGCCAGCAGCGTAGGCCGTATTCCCGAAAAACTGTTTTTT; abundance: -; v_gene: TRBV9; d_gene: -; j_gene: TRBJ1-4
CDR3aa: CSVGVVGSGEKLFF; CDR3nt: TGCAGCGTCGGCGTAGTCGGCAGCGGGGAAAAACTGTTTTTT; abundance: few; v_gene: TRBV29-1; d_gene: -; j_gene: TRBJ1-4
CDR3aa: CASTLNTGTGELFF; CDR3nt: TGTGCCAGCACCCTCAATACAGGGACCGGGGAGCTGTTTTTT; abundance: -; v_gene: TRBV12-3/TRBV12-4; d_gene: -; j_gene: TRBJ2-2
CDR3aa: CASSPGAYYEQYF; CDR3nt: TGTGCCAGCAGTCCTGGGGCCTACTACGAGCAGTACTTC; abundance: many; v_gene: TRBV12-3/TRBV12-4; d_gene: -; j_gene: TRBJ2-7
CDR3aa: CASSYFSLGVDTQYF; CDR3nt: TGTGCCAGCAGTTACTTTAGCCTTGGGGTCGATACGCAGTATTTT; abundance: few; v_gene: TRBV6-5; d_gene: -; j_gene: TRBJ2-3
CDR3aa: CASSQDRGETYNEQFF; CDR3nt: TGCGCCAGCAGCCAAGATAGGGGAGAAACTTACAATGAGCAGTTCTTC; abundance: few; v_gene: TRBV4-3; d_gene: -; j_gene: TRBJ2-1
CDR3aa: CASSLGLAVIEQYF; CDR3nt: TGTGCCAGCAGTTTGGGACTAGCGGTCATCGAGCAGTACTTC; abundance: few; v_gene: TRBV12-3/TRBV12-4; d_gene: TRBD2; j_gene: TRBJ2-7
CDR3aa: CASSQTSGRHTDTQYF; CDR3nt: TGCGCCAGCAGCCAAACTAGCGGGAGGCACACAGATACGCAGTATTTT; abundance: -; v_gene: TRBV4-1; d_gene: TRBD2; j_gene: TRBJ2-3
CDR3aa: CASSPLAGESSGANVLTF; CDR3nt: TGTGCCAGCAGCCCACTAGCGGGAGAGTCGTCTGGGGCCAACGTCCTGACTTTC; abundance: -; v_gene: TRBV27; d_gene: TRBD2; j_gene: TRBJ2-6
CDR3aa: CASSLVLIHWTEYSYEQYF; CDR3nt: TGCGCCAGCAGCTTGGTCCTTATTCATTGGACGGAATATTCCTACGAGCAGTACTTC; abundance: -; v_gene: TRBV5-1; d_gene: -; j_gene: TRBJ2-7
CDR3aa: CASRNDNSPLHF; CDR3nt: TGTGCCAGCAGAAATGATAATTCACCCCTCCACTTT; abundance: few; v_gene: TRBV6-4; d_gene: -; j_gene: TRBJ1-6
CDR3aa: CATSEDRGRNEQFF; CDR3nt: TGTGCCACCAGCGAAGACAGGGGACGGAATGAGCAGTTCTTC; abundance: few; v_gene: TRBV15; d_gene: TRBD1; j_gene: TRBJ2-1
CDR3aa: CASSLALGFTGELFF; CDR3nt: TGTGCCAGCAGTTTAGCGTTGGGATTCACCGGGGAGCTGTTTTTT; abundance: few; v_gene: TRBV27; d_gene: -; j_gene: TRBJ2-2
CDR3aa: CSVEALGGELAGEETQYF; CDR3nt: TGCAGCGTTGAAGCCCTGGGGGGGGAACTAGCGGGAGAAGAGACCCAGTACTTC; abundance: few; v_gene: TRBV29-1; d_gene: TRBD2; j_gene: TRBJ2-5
CDR3aa: CSVPGVEAFF; CDR3nt: TGCAGCGTCCCGGGGGTCGAAGCTTTCTTT; abundance: -; v_gene: TRBV29-1; d_gene: -; j_gene: TRBJ1-1
CDR3aa: CASSQDRQSRFYGYTF; CDR3nt: TGCGCCAGCAGCCAAGACCGACAGTCCCGCTTCTATGGCTACACCTTC; abundance: -; v_gene: TRBV4-3; d_gene: -; j_gene: TRBJ1-2
CDR3aa: CASSSPRTSGRAPDTQYF; CDR3nt: TGTGCCAGCAGTTCGCCCCGGACTAGCGGGAGGGCCCCAGATACGCAGTATTTT; abundance: few; v_gene: TRBV12-3/TRBV12-4; d_gene: TRBD2; j_gene: TRBJ2-3
CDR3aa: CASSLDSSGRVANEQFF; CDR3nt: TGTGCCAGCAGCTTAGATTCTAGCGGGAGGGTTGCCAATGAGCAGTTCTTC; abundance: -; v_gene: TRBV7-8; d_gene: TRBD2; j_gene: TRBJ2-1
CDR3aa: CASSLGLPQETQYF; CDR3nt: TGTGCCAGCAGCCTAGGACTACCCCAAGAGACCCAGTACTTC; abundance: few; v_gene: TRBV27; d_gene: -; j_gene: TRBJ2-5
CDR3aa: CASSLPQLARPDTQYF; CDR3nt: TGTGCCAGCAGCCTCCCCCAACTAGCACGCCCAGATACGCAGTATTTT; abundance: few; v_gene: TRBV7-9; d_gene: -; j_gene: TRBJ2-3
CDR3aa: CATSRVPAGGETQYF; CDR3nt: TGTGCCACCAGCAGAGTTCCAGCGGGAGGGGAGACCCAGTACTTC; abundance: few; v_gene: TRBV15; d_gene: TRBD2; j_gene: TRBJ2-5
CDR3aa: CASSPGTNYEQYF; CDR3nt: TGTGCCAGCTCCCCCGGGACAAACTACGAGCAGTACTTC; abundance: -; v_gene: TRBV18; d_gene: -; j_gene: TRBJ2-7
CDR3aa: CASSLGTGGDLWETQYF; CDR3nt: TGCGCCAGCAGCTTGGGAACAGGGGGCGACCTATGGGAGACCCAGTACTTC; abundance: many; v_gene: TRBV5-1; d_gene: TRBD1; j_gene: TRBJ2-5
CDR3aa: CASSQARGAGNTIYF; CDR3nt: TGCGCCAGCAGCCAAGCTCGAGGGGCGGGAAACACCATATATTTT; abundance: few; v_gene: TRBV4-1; d_gene: -; j_gene: TRBJ1-3
CDR3aa: CASSLGGAAGANVLTF; CDR3nt: TGTGCCAGCAGCTTAGGGGGGGCGGCTGGGGCCAACGTCCTGACTTTC; abundance: many; v_gene: TRBV7-3; d_gene: -; j_gene: TRBJ2-6
CDR3aa: CASSYGDRWTSGSSGELLF; CDR3nt: TGTGCCAGCAGTTACGGGGACAGATGGACTAGCGGGAGCTCCGGGGAGCTGCTTTTT; abundance: once; v_gene: TRBV6-5; d_gene: TRBD2; j_gene: TRBJ2-2
CDR3aa: CASSILPLGLAGGYNEQFF; CDR3nt: TGTGCCAGTAGTATCCTCCCCCTAGGACTAGCGGGAGGCTACAATGAGCAGTTCTTC; abundance: few; v_gene: TRBV19; d_gene: TRBD2; j_gene: TRBJ2-1
CDR3aa: CSAQGLAGGYEQYF; CDR3nt: TGCAGTGCTCAGGGACTAGCGGGAGGCTACGAGCAGTACTTC; abundance: many; v_gene: TRBV20-1; d_gene: TRBD2; j_gene: TRBJ2-7
CDR3aa: CASSLGGRDYEQYF; CDR3nt: TGTGCCAGCAGTTTGGGCGGGAGGGACTACGAGCAGTACTTC; abundance: few; v_gene: TRBV12-3/TRBV12-4; d_gene: TRBD2; j_gene: TRBJ2-7
CDR3aa: CASSQDPSGRDTYNEQFF; CDR3nt: TGCGCCAGCAGCCAAGACCCTAGCGGGAGGGATACCTACAATGAGCAGTTCTTC; abundance: many; v_gene: TRBV4-1; d_gene: TRBD2; j_gene: TRBJ2-1
CDR3aa: CASSYGTSPTTGELFF; CDR3nt: TGTGCCAGCAGCTACGGGACTAGCCCCACCACCGGGGAGCTGTTTTTT; abundance: few; v_gene: TRBV7-6; d_gene: TRBD2; j_gene: TRBJ2-2
CDR3aa: CASSVVGGGGTDTQYF; CDR3nt: TGTGCCAGCAGCGTAGTAGGTGGGGGCGGCACAGATACGCAGTATTTT; abundance: -; v_gene: TRBV9; d_gene: -; j_gene: TRBJ2-3
CDR3aa: CATSRDRADTQYF; CDR3nt: TGTGCCACCAGCAGAGATCGGGCAGATACGCAGTATTTT; abundance: -; v_gene: TRBV15; d_gene: -; j_gene: TRBJ2-3
CDR3aa: CASSVGGTYNEQFF; CDR3nt: TGTGCCAGCAGCGTAGGTGGAACCTACAATGAGCAGTTCTTC; abundance: -; v_gene: TRBV9; d_gene: -; j_gene: TRBJ2-1
CDR3aa: CASSSGTGGEQYF; CDR3nt: TGTGCCAGCAGTTCCGGGACAGGGGGCGAGCAGTACTTC; abundance: few; v_gene: TRBV6-5; d_gene: TRBD1; j_gene: TRBJ2-7
CDR3aa: CASSQVSTLQETQYF; CDR3nt: TGCGCCAGCAGCCAAGTTTCAACACTACAAGAGACCCAGTACTTC; abundance: few; v_gene: TRBV4-1; d_gene: -; j_gene: TRBJ2-5